Each of the 15 T cell receptor beta chains below was sequenced from the same sample in a study of shared clonotypes between healthy human individuals. The data were produced by immunoSEQ multiplex PCR, yet TCRdb's version contains in-frame clones alone and is incomplete. The table includes millions of clones, 90% to 95% detected once. The sample consisted of naive CD4+ T cells sorted from blood. The sample's subset: CD45RA+ positively selected. The receptors here all came from a man between 18 and 29 years old in good health.

The rearrangement uses TRBV12-5 and TRBJ2-7; 8 bases align to TRBD2. The V segment lost 5 bases and the J segment 5 bases; nucleotides outside the gene matches: 14. Germline lookup yields CDR1 LGHNT and CDR2 FRNRAP. The CDR3 sequence is 16 residues long. CDR3 in amino acids: CASGGLRAGGIHEQYF. CDR3 bases: TGTGCTAGTGGTGGCCTTCGGGCGGGAGGAATACACGAGCAGTACTTC.

The chain uses TRBV11-2 and TRBJ2-7; perhaps TRBD2 as D (11 bases). Trimming removed 4 bases from V and 6 bases from J, with 31 bases in between. Germline V gene data show CDR1 as SGHAT and CDR2 as FQNNGV. The CDR3 loop spans 19 amino acids. CDR3 DNA sequence: TGTGCCAGCAGCTCAAATGGACAGGGGGAGACTAGCGGGGATTGCGAGCAGTACTTC. It translates to CASSSNGQGETSGDCEQYF.

DNA for the CDR3: TGTGCCTGTCAGACAGGGTTGAACACCGGGGAGCTGTTTTTT. Translation: CACQTGLNTGELFF. The V gene is TRBV28, the J gene TRBJ2-2; 7 positions match TRBD1. The CDR3 contains 14 residues. V shed 11 bases, J shed 1 base, and the junction held 7 bases outside the gene matches. The germline gives CDR1 MDHEN, CDR2 SYDVKM.

Concerning this clone itself: Other nucleotide sequences in the sample specify the same CDR3. The chain employs TRBV9 and TRBJ1-1; possibly TRBD1 for D (5 bases). CDR1 is SGDLS, CDR2 YYNGEE, per germline. Deletions cut 0 bases from V and 2 bases from J, with 8 bases between. The CDR3 covers 14 residues. CDR3 coding DNA: TGTGCCAGCAGCGTAGCCACAGGAAACACTGAAGCTTTCTTT. This gives the protein CASSVATGNTEAFF.

The chain links TRBV28 to TRBJ1-2, with 10 bases lining up with TRBD1. The CDR3 loop spans 15 amino acids. After removal of 3 bases from V and 8 bases from J, the junction contained 9 bases not matched to a gene. Germline V gene data show CDR1 as MDHEN and CDR2 as SYDVKM. The CDR3 sequence: CASSFSDRGLRGYTF. The CDR3 nucleotides are TGTGCCAGCAGTTTCTCGGACAGGGGGTTGAGGGGCTACACCTTC.

The chain joins TRBV5-6 to TRBJ1-2; a weak D match, TRBD1 (6 bases). CDR3 size: 15 residues. CDR1 is SGHDT and CDR2 is YYEEEE in the germline V gene. The ends were cut back, 3 bases at V and 0 bases at J, with 12 bases in the middle. DNA for the CDR3: TGTGCCAGCAGCTGGGGGGCGGACACTAACTATGGCTACACCTTC. Its translation is CASSWGADTNYGYTF.

This clone has only one observation. V gene TRBV28 combines with J gene TRBJ1-2; no clear D. Per germline, CDR1 MDHEN and CDR2 SYDVKM. The CDR3 loop spans 13 amino acids. Trimming stripped 6 bases from V and 8 bases from J, with 16 bases between. CDR3 protein: CASRGRQAGGYTF. DNA for the CDR3: TGTGCCAGCAGAGGGAGGCAGGCGGGGGGCTACACCTTC.

The V and J genes are TRBV7-2 and TRBJ1-2, with no clear D. Germline V gene data show CDR1 as SGHTA and CDR2 as FQGNSA. Between the trimmed V and J ends, which lost 5 bases and 4 bases, there was a span of 17 bases. The CDR3 sequence is 15 residues long. The CDR3 sequence is CASSTTDAARYGYTF. The CDR3 coding sequence is TGTGCCAGCAGCACGACGGACGCAGCCCGCTATGGCTACACCTTC.

Written as DNA, the CDR3 is TGTGCCAGCAGCTTAGGTCTAGCGGGTTACAATGAGCAGTTCTTC. Translating gives CASSLGLAGYNEQFF. V is TRBV7-8 and J is TRBJ2-1; 8 nucleotides match TRBD2. CDR3 length equals 15 residues. Per the germline V gene, CDR1 is SGHVS and CDR2 is FQNEAQ. The trim removed 1 base at V and 4 bases at J, leaving 3 bases unmatched. Supplemented by reference TRBV7-8 and TRBJ2-1, the full variable domain reads GAGVSQSPRYKVAKRGQDVALRCDPISGHVSLFWYQQALGQGPEFLTYFQNEAQLDKSGLPSDRFFAERPEGSVSTLKIQRTQQEDSAVYLCASSLGLAGYNEQFFGPGTRLTVL.

The genes are TRBV9 and TRBJ2-7; 12 bases are a match to TRBD2. This CDR3 comprises 19 residues. Per germline, CDR1 SGDLS and CDR2 YYNGEE. The ends lost 0 bases at V and 3 bases at J; junction bases unmatched: 13. CDR3 bases: TGTGCCAGCAGCGTAGGAGGGGGGGCTGGACTAGCGGGAATCTACGAGCAGTACTTC. It translates to CASSVGGGAGLAGIYEQYF.

The chain uses TRBV5-8 and TRBJ1-3; D remains ambiguous. CDR1 SGHTS and CDR2 YDEGEE come from the germline V gene. The germline V and J ends were trimmed by 4 bases and 4 bases, with 18 bases remaining between them. The CDR3 consists of 16 residues. CDR3: CASSLRTGIGGNTIYF. The CDR3 DNA is TGTGCCAGCAGCCTCCGGACGGGAATTGGGGGAAACACCATATATTTT.

The rearrangement joins TRBV2 to TRBJ1-6; perhaps TRBD1 as D (5 bases). Germline V gives CDR1 SNHLY, CDR2 FYNNEI. There are 15 residues in the CDR3. V was pared by 3 bases and J by 9 bases, with 15 bases between. CDR3 in DNA: TGTGCCAGCAGTGATGAGGTTCAGGGAGGTTCACCCCTCCACTTT. Its protein is CASSDEVQGGSPLHF.

A word on this clone: Other DNA sequences in the same sample also yield this CDR3. The CDR3 sequence is CASSLGGAANYGYTF. In nucleotides, the CDR3 is TGTGCCAGCAGTTTGGGGGGGGCGGCTAACTATGGCTACACCTTC. The chain couples TRBV28 to TRBJ1-2, with a possible D match to TRBD1 (6 bases). Germline V gene lookup returns CDR1 MDHEN and CDR2 SYDVKM. Trimming pared 3 bases from V and 0 bases from J, leaving 11 bases between. This CDR3 comprises 15 residues.

Notes on this clone: Other DNA sequences in this specimen translate into the identical CDR3. CDR3 sequence (DNA): TGTGCCAGCAGCCCCCAGGGGACGGGGGCCAACGTCCTGACTTTC. Its translation is CASSPQGTGANVLTF. The chain recombines TRBV7-2 with TRBJ2-6; D perhaps matches TRBD1 (6 bases). V gave up 5 bases and J gave up 4 bases, with 12 bases separating them. The CDR3 extends over 15 amino acids. Per the germline V gene, CDR1 is SGHTA and CDR2 is FQGNSA.

This chain uses TRBV27 with TRBJ2-3; the D gene could be TRBD1 or TRBD2 (5 bases each). The germline CDR1 and CDR2 sequences are MNHEY and SMNVEV (reference sequence). Between the trimmed V and J ends, which lost 6 bases and 0 bases, there was a span of 13 bases. This CDR3 has 15 amino acids. CDR3 nucleotide sequence: TGTGCCAGCAGACGGGGCTATTCTAGCACAGATACGCAGTATTTT. Translated, it gives CASRRGYSSTDTQYF.